This T cell receptor (beta chain) was recorded in a study of human T cells and chemical hapten exposure. The overall study: Minor volume differences among pooled libraries chiefly drove per-sample TCR yield variation.

Time point specified: pre-sensitization, week 0. Noted treatment: therapeutic diphenylcyclopropenone sensitization with weekly scalp DPC. Participating donors were patients with alopecia, aged 18 to 70 years, considered appropriate candidates for DPC. J lost 3 bases, V lost 0 bases, and 9 bases had no gene match. CDR1 LGHNA and CDR2 YSLEER come from the germline V gene. CDR3 length: 17 amino acids. Whole-study results and caveats: DPC sensitization left the count of TCRs above 1 in 1000 unchanged.

Ten or more counts support this clonotype. Its target is not known. TCRdb re-called the RACE reads with MiXCR, one entry per CDR3 protein. Of a few hundred thousand distinct CDR3 sequences detected, around 7.7% appear once; the ten largest clones hold less than 1.5%. The J gene is TRBJ2-7, the V gene TRBV4-3, with 9 bases lining up with TRBD2. The input for sequencing was whole blood, taken in connection with sensitization to the hapten diphenylcyclopropenone (DPC). This clonotype originated in a man between 18 and 29 years old with alopecia areata. Some clones in this sample may be carry-over from other donors' samples. As DNA, the CDR3 is TGCGCCAGCAGCCAAGATAGATTTCCTAGCGGGATCTACGAGCAGTACTTC. Its translation: CASSQDRFPSGIYEQYF.